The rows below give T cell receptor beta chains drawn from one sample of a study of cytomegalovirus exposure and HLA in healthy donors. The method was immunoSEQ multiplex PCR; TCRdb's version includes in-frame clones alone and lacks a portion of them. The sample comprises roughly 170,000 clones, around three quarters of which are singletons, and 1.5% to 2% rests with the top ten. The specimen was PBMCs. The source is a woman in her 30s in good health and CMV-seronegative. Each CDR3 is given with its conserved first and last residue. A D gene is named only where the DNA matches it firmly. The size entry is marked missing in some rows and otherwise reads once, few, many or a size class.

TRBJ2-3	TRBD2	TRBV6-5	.	CASSPGLATDTQYF	TGTGCCAGCAGCCCCGGACTAGCCACAGATACGCAGTATTTT
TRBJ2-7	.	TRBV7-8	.	CASSLATYEQYF	TGTGCCAGCAGCTTAGCTACCTACGAGCAGTACTTC
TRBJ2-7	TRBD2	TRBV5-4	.	CASSPSSGGLSYEQYF	TGTGCCAGCAGCCCTTCTAGCGGGGGCCTTTCTTACGAGCAGTACTTC
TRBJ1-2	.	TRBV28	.	CASTQGYGYTF	TGTGCCAGCACCCAGGGCTATGGCTACACCTTC
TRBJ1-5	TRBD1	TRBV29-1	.	CSVGDRINQPQHF	TGCAGCGTTGGGGACAGGATCAATCAGCCCCAGCATTTT
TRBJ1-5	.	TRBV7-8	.	CASSLGGPTTASNQPQHF	TGTGCCAGCAGCTTAGGTGGCCCTACTACTGCGAGCAATCAGCCCCAGCATTTT
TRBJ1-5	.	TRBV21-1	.	CASSSDQGRHF	TGTGCCAGCAGCAGCGATCAGGGGAGGCATTTT
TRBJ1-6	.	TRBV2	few	CASSERWTQGGNSPLHF	TGTGCCAGCAGTGAACGGTGGACACAGGGAGGGAATTCACCCCTCCACTTT
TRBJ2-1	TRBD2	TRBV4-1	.	CASSQDALTSGGLLDNEQFF	TGCGCCAGCAGCCAAGATGCCCTGACTAGCGGGGGCCTTCTAGACAATGAGCAGTTCTTC
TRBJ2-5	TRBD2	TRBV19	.	CASMSGQRGPSQETQYF	TGTGCCAGTATGTCAGGCCAGCGGGGCCCAAGCCAAGAGACCCAGTACTTC
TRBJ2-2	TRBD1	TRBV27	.	CASSPPDRRNSGELFF	TGTGCCAGCAGTCCCCCGGACAGGAGGAACTCCGGGGAGCTGTTTTTT
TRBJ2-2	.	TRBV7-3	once	CASSPPSAVHTGELFF	TGTGCCAGCAGCCCCCCTAGCGCTGTTCACACCGGGGAGCTGTTTTTT
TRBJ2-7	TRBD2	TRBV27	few	CASSLTSGLGEQYF	TGTGCCAGCAGTTTGACTAGCGGGCTCGGTGAGCAGTACTTC
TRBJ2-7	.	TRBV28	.	CASSPGPLGQTYEQYF	TGTGCCAGCAGTCCCGGCCCCTTGGGGCAGACCTACGAGCAGTACTTC
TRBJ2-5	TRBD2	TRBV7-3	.	CASSASGGLQETQYF	TGTGCCAGCAGCGCGAGCGGGGGGCTACAAGAGACCCAGTACTTC
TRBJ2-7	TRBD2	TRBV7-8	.	CASSHGRKPSYEQYF	TGTGCCAGCAGTCACGGGAGGAAGCCCTCCTACGAGCAGTACTTC
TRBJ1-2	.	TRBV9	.	CASTRGRGGSGYTF	TGTGCCAGCACCCGGGGGAGGGGGGGATCTGGCTACACCTTC
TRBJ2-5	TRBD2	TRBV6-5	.	CASSSSSGGQETQYF	TGTGCCAGCTCCTCTTCTAGCGGGGGCCAAGAGACCCAGTACTTC
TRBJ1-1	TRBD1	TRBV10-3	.	CAIIRSDREDRITEAFF	TGTGCCATCATCCGCTCGGACAGGGAGGATCGAATCACTGAAGCTTTCTTT
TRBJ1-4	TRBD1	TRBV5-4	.	CASSPGQVATNEKLFF	TGTGCCAGCAGCCCCGGACAGGTCGCAACTAATGAAAAACTGTTTTTT
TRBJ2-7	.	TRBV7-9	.	CASTALVQGARGEQYF	TGTGCCAGCACCGCCCTGGTACAGGGTGCCCGAGGCGAGCAGTACTTC
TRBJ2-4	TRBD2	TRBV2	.	CASSLASGGASAKNIQYF	TGTGCCAGCAGTCTGGCTAGCGGGGGGGCCAGTGCCAAAAACATTCAGTACTTC
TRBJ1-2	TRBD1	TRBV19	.	CASSIGTGTGRPYGYTF	TGTGCCAGTAGTATAGGAACCGGGACAGGGCGACCCTATGGCTACACCTTC
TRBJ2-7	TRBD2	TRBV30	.	CAWSVSGGAYEQYF	TGTGCCTGGAGTGTAAGTGGGGGGGCCTACGAGCAGTACTTC
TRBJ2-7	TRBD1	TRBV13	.	CASSAGTGYNEQYF	TGTGCCAGCAGCGCTGGGACAGGGTATAACGAGCAGTACTTC
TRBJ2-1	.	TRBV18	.	CASSPREGGEQFF	TGTGCCAGCTCACCAAGGGAGGGGGGCGAGCAGTTCTTC
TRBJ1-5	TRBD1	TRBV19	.	CASSPTGGANQPQHF	TGTGCCAGTAGCCCAACAGGGGGCGCAAATCAGCCCCAGCATTTT
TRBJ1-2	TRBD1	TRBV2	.	CASSFRGPNYGYTF	TGTGCCAGCAGCTTCAGGGGGCCTAACTATGGCTACACCTTC
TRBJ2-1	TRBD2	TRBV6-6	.	CASSYGGSGYNEQFF	TGTGCCAGCAGTTACGGCGGGAGCGGCTACAATGAGCAGTTCTTC
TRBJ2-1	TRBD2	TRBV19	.	CASSITSASYNEQFF	TGTGCCAGTAGTATAACTAGCGCCTCCTACAATGAGCAGTTCTTC
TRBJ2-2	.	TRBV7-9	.	CASSLAQANTGELFF	TGTGCCAGCAGCTTAGCACAGGCCAACACCGGGGAGCTGTTTTTT
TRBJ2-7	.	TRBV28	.	CASSTPGYSYEQYF	TGTGCCAGCAGTACCCCGGGGTACTCCTACGAGCAGTACTTC
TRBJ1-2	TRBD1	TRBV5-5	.	CASSKDRGYGYTF	TGTGCCAGCAGCAAGGACAGGGGCTATGGCTACACCTTC
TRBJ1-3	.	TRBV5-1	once	CASSSRLDRGSGNTIYF	TGCGCCAGCAGCTCCCGATTAGACAGAGGCTCTGGAAACACCATATATTTT
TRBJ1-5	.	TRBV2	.	CASRGGAGSNQPQHF	TGTGCCAGCAGGGGGGGGGCCGGTAGCAATCAGCCCCAGCATTTT
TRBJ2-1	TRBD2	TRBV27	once	CASSLRAGESNEQFF	TGTGCCAGCAGTTTGAGAGCGGGAGAGAGCAATGAGCAGTTCTTC
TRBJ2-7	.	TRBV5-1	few	CASSVSTAGYEQYF	TGCGCCAGCAGCGTCTCGACAGCAGGCTACGAGCAGTACTTC
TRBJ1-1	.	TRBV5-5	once	CASSLEGPGNTEAFF	TGTGCCAGCAGCTTGGAGGGGCCGGGGAACACTGAAGCTTTCTTT
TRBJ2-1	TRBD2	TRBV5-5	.	CASSKEREFHNEQFF	TGTGCCAGCAGCAAAGAGCGGGAGTTTCACAATGAGCAGTTCTTC
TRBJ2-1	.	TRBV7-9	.	CASSSRQYNEQFF	TGTGCCAGCAGCTCCCGACAGTACAATGAGCAGTTCTTC
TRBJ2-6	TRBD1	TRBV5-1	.	CASSLEGTGYGANVLTF	TGCGCCAGCAGCTTGGAGGGGACAGGATACGGGGCCAACGTCCTGACTTTC
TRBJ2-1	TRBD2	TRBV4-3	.	CASSQILKRGLAGTHNEQFF	TGCGCCAGCAGCCAGATTTTAAAGAGGGGACTAGCGGGAACCCACAATGAGCAGTTCTTC
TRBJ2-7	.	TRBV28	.	CASNNAREQYF	TGTGCCAGCAACAACGCTCGCGAGCAGTACTTC
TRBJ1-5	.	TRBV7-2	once	CASSLGGAQHF	TGTGCCAGCAGCTTAGGAGGCGCCCAGCATTTT
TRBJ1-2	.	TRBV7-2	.	CASSTDNNYGYTF	TGTGCCAGCAGCACAGACAATAACTATGGCTACACCTTC
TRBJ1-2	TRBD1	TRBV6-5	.	CASSLTGTGGSYGYTF	TGTGCCAGCAGTTTAACCGGGACAGGGGGCTCCTATGGCTACACCTTC
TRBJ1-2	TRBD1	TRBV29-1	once	CSVEPWDRNYGHTF	TGCAGCGTTGAGCCTTGGGACAGAAACTATGGCCACACCTTC
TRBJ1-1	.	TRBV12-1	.	CASSPRRQAPNTEAFF	TGTGCCAGCAGCCCCCGTCGACAGGCCCCGAACACTGAAGCTTTCTTT
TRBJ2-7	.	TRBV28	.	CASSLPGWIREQYF	TGTGCCAGCAGTCTTCCAGGGTGGATTCGCGAGCAGTACTTC
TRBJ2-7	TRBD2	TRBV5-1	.	CASSVTLAETYEQYF	TGCGCCAGCAGCGTGACGCTAGCGGAGACCTACGAGCAGTACTTC
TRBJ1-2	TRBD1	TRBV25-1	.	CASTPWGQSYYGYTF	TGTGCCAGCACCCCCTGGGGACAGTCCTACTATGGCTACACCTTC